This T cell receptor beta chain was captured by sequencing in a study of blood T cell repertoires in COVID-19. Generated by immunoSEQ multiplex PCR, the TCRdb table keeps only in-frame clones and is missing some. The sample contains about 240,000 clones, around 87% of which appear only once. V trimming: 4 bases; J trimming: 5 bases; junction bases outside the gene matches: 13. Germline loops: CDR1 SGHNT, CDR2 YYREEE (reference sequence). The CDR3 extends over 16 amino acids. Sequencing was carried out using PBMCs or T cells enriched from blood (not recorded which). This clonotype originated in a woman between 40 and 55 years old with acute COVID-19. V gene TRBV5-4 combines with J gene TRBJ1-1; TRBD1 agrees at 8 bases. This CDR3 reads CASSPPPTGDNTEAFF. In nucleotides, the CDR3 is TGTGCCAGCAGCCCACCCCCGACAGGGGATAATACTGAAGCTTTCTTT.